A selection of T cell receptor beta chains follows, all from one sample in a study of blood T cell repertoires in COVID-19. TCRdb's table, derived via immunoSEQ multiplex PCR, lists solely in-frame clones and lacks some. This sample carries over 85,000 clones, roughly 82% of them seen once, and the ten largest clones take around 25%. Sequencing was performed on peripheral blood. These receptors all come from a man aged 55 to 69 with acute or convalescent COVID-19. Both conserved end residues are trimmed from each CDR3.

len	v_gene	j_gene	CDR3aa
11	TRBV19	TRBJ2-3	ASKGGWADTQY
14	TRBV6-2/TRBV6-3	TRBJ2-2	ASSYSYSGNTGELF
12	TRBV4-1	TRBJ1-2	ASSQAGLLGIYT
10	TRBV2	TRBJ2-5	ASTNPPGAGY
11	TRBV2	TRBJ1-1	ASRPSRNTEAF
14	TRBV5-1	TRBJ2-3	ASSPLDRGGSDTQY
11	TRBV18	TRBJ1-1	ASSGQMNTEAF
14	TRBV2	TRBJ1-3	ASSRRGPGTGNTIY
15	TRBV5-1	TRBJ2-2	ASSLGTSGANTGELF
11	TRBV2	TRBJ1-1	ASSEETNTEAF
14	TRBV3-1/TRBV3-2	TRBJ2-3	ASSSLTSGPSDTQY
12	TRBV2	TRBJ2-1	ASGQGTTYNEQF
13	TRBV15	TRBJ1-1	ATRNRQGPGTEAF
10	TRBV2	TRBJ2-3	ASATGSDTQY
13	TRBV28	TRBJ1-1	ASSLYVPGSAEAF
14	TRBV2	TRBJ2-5	ASSPAKAGLQETQY
12	TRBV24-1	TRBJ2-5	ATSDFGSFRTQY
15	TRBV4-1	TRBJ1-6	ASSQEGNVGVGSPLH
13	TRBV5-1	TRBJ2-3	ASSLIAGMSDTQY
10	TRBV6-2/TRBV6-3	TRBJ2-5	ASSSGTTTQY
14	TRBV7-8	TRBJ2-2	ASSLGLTTNTGELF
12	TRBV30	TRBJ1-6	AWSVGNYNSPLH
12	TRBV10-3	TRBJ2-5	AISEVGDQETQY
11	TRBV25-1	TRBJ2-1	ASSWDIGNEQF
14	TRBV7-9	TRBJ2-3	ASSIERTGRADTQY
16	TRBV4-3	TRBJ1-3	ASSQDLSLQGPGNTIY
15	TRBV11-2	TRBJ2-1	ASSLGQRGAPYNEQF
14	TRBV7-2	TRBJ2-3	ASGLAGGPGTDTQY
12	TRBV7-9	TRBJ1-5	ASSWGRRDQPQH